Reported below is one T cell receptor (beta chain). Its antigen is unknown. Donors came from a validation cohort of 95 to 150 subjects, distinct from the first 666-subject cohort. This sample is drawn from a study of cytomegalovirus exposure and HLA in healthy donors. As for the study in general: A later analysis reported the same platform for the 100 to 150 validation repertoires and the approximately 670 first-cohort repertoires. Overall study results and limits: Some TCR beta chains (more than 150 of them) were listed as cytomegalovirus-associated. Subsequent analysis found a tendency for first-cohort TCR clusters to co-occur within the 120 or so validation repertoires.

Generated by immunoSEQ multiplex PCR, the TCRdb table keeps only in-frame clones and is missing some. The table has over 100,000 clones, roughly 88% seen once. The material sequenced was PBMCs. The sequence came from a woman in her late teens or twenties in good health and CMV-seropositive.

CDR3 nucleotides: TGTGCCAGTAGTACCTTGGACAGGGGGGATTTCCATGATCAGCCCCAGCATTTT. As protein: CASSTLDRGDFHDQPQHF. The chain has TRBV19 and TRBJ1-5, with 10 bases lining up with TRBD1. Germline V lookup: CDR1 LNHDA, CDR2 SQIVND (reference sequence). The CDR3 loop spans 18 amino acids. Trimming removed 4 bases from V and 5 bases from J; junction bases left unmatched: 14.